This TCR beta chain was identified during a study of T-cell memory formation after mild COVID-19. Study-level background: TCR clusters were largely donor specific.

On this clonotype: Its antigen is still unknown.

Overall study findings and caveats: Clones contracting day 15 to 85 were balanced CD4/CD8; later expanders leaned CD4+. Contracting CD8+ clones were enriched in EMRA, CD4+ mainly in CM and EM.

The CDR3 spans 13 residues. Germline V lookup: CDR1 MGHRA, CDR2 YSYEKL. The V end lost 3 bases, the J end lost 5 bases, and 8 bases lay between the germline ends. The 5'RACE method, run with constant-segment primers, produced TCR alpha and TCR beta cDNA libraries (carrying sample barcodes and UMIs). TCRdb recomputed calls from the 5' RACE reads with MiXCR, one row per CDR3 protein. The table shows 580,000 or so distinct CDR3 sequences, with roughly 17% occurring only once. The genes are TRBV4-1 and TRBJ2-1; no definite D call. This clonotype was sampled from an adult woman who had mild COVID-19 (a few samples of this study predate the infection). Cell type and time point are not known. The sequencing sample was made of PBMCs or a T cell subset sorted from them (not recorded which). The CDR3 reads CASSHSTNNEQFF. Here the CDR3 DNA reads TGCGCCAGCAGCCATTCAACGAACAATGAGCAGTTCTTC.